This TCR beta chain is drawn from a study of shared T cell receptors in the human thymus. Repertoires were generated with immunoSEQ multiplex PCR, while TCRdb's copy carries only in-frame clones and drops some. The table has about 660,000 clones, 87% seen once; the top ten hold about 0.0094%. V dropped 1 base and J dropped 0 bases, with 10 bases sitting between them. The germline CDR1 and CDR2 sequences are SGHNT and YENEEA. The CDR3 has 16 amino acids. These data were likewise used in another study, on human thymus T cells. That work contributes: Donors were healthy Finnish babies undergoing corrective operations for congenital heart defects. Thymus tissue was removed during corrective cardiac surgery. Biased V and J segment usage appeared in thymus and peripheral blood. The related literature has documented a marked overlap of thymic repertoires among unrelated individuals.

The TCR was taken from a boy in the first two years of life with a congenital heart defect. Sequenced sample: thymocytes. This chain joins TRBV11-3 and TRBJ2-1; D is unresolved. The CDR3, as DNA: TGTGCCAGCAGCTTAGTATCCGCCAGCTCCTACAATGAGCAGTTCTTC. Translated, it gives CASSLVSASSYNEQFF.